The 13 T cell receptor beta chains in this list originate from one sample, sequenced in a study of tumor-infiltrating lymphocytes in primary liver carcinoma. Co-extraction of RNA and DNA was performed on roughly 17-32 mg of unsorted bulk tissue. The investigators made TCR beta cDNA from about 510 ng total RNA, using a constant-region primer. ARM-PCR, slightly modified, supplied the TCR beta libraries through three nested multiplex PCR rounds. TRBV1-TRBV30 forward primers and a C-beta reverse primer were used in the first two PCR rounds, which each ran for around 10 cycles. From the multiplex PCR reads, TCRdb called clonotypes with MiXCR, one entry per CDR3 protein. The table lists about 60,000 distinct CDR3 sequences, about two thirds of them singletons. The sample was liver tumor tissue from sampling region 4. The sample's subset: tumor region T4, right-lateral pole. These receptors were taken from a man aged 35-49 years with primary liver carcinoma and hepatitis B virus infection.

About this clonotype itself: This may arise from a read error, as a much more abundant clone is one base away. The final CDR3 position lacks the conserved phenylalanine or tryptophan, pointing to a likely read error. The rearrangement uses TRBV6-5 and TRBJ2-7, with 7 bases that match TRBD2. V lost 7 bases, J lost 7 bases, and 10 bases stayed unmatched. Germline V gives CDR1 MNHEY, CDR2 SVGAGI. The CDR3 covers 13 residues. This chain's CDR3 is CASTGGTNGEQYS. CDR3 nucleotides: TGTGCCAGCACCGGGGGGACCAACGGGGAGCAGTACTCC.

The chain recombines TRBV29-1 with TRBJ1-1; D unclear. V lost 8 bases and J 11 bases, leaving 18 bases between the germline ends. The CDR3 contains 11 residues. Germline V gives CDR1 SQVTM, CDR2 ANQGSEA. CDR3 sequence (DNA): TGCAGCTCCTTGATGGGTCAGCTGGCTTTCTTT. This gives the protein CSSLMGQLAFF.

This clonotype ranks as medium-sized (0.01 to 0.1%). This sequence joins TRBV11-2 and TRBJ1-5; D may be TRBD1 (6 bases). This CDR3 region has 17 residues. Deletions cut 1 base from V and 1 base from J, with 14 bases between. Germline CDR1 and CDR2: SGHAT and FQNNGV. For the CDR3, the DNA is TGTGCCAGCAGCTTAGTAGGGGTAACAGGGAGCAATCAGCCCCAGCATTTT. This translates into CASSLVGVTGSNQPQHF. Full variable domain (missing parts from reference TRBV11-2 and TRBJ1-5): EAGVAQSPRYKIIEKRQSVAFWCNPISGHATLYWYQQILGQGPKLLIQFQNNGVVDDSQLPKDRFSAERLKGVDSTLKIQPAKLEDSAVYLCASSLVGVTGSNQPQHFGDGTRLSIL.

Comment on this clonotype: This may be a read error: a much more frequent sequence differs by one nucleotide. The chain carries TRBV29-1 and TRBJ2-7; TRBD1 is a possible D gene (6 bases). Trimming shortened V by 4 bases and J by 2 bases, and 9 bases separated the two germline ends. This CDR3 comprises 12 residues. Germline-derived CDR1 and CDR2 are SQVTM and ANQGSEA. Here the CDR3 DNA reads TGCAGCGTTGTCAAGGGGGCCTACGAGCAGTACTTC. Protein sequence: CSVVKGAYEQYF.

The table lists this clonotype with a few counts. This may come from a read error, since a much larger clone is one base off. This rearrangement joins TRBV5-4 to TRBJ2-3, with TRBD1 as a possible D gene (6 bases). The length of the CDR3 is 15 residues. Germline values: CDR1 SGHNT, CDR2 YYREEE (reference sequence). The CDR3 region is CASSLGGPNRDMQYF. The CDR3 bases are TGTGCCAGCAGCTTGGGGGGCCCGAACAGGGATATGCAGTATTTT.

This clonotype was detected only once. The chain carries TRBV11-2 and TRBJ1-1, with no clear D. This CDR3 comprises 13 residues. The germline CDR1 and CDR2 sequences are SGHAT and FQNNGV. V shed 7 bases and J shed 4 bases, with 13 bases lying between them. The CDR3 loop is CASTLTAGTEAFF. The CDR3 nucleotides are TGTGCCAGCACCCTGACGGCGGGCACTGAAGCTTTCTTT.

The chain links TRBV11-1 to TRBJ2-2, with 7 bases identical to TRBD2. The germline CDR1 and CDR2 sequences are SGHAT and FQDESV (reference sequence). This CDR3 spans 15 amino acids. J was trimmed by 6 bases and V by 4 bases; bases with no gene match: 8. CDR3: CASSSAGLPPGELFF. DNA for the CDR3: TGTGCCAGCAGCTCAGCGGGACTTCCTCCCGGGGAGCTGTTTTTT.

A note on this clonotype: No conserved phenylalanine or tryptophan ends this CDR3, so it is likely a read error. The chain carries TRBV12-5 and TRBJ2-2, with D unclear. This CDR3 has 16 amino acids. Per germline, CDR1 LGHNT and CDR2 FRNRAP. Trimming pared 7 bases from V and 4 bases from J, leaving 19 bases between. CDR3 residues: CASDVERGSGTGELFS. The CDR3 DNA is TGTGCTAGTGATGTGGAGCGAGGATCAGGCACCGGGGAGCTGTTTTCT.

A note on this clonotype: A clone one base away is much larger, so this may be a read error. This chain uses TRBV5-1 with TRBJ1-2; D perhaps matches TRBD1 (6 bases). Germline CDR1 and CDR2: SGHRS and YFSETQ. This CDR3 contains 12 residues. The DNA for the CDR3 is TGCGCCAGCAGCCAGGGACAATATGACTACACCTTC. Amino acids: CASSQGQYDYTF.

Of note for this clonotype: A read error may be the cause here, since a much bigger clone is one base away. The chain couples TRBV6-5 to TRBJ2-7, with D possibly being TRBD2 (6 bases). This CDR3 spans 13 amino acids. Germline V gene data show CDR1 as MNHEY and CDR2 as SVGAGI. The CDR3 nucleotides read TGTGTCAGCTTAAGACTAGGCTCCTACGAGCAGTACTTC. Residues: CVSLRLGSYEQYF.

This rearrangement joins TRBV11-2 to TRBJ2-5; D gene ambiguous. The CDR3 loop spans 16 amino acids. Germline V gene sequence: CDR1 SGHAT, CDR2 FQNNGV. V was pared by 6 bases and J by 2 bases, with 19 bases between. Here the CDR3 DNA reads TGTGCCAGCAGTGTCCCAAAAGGGCCTCGTCAAGAGACCCAGTACTTC. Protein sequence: CASSVPKGPRQETQYF.

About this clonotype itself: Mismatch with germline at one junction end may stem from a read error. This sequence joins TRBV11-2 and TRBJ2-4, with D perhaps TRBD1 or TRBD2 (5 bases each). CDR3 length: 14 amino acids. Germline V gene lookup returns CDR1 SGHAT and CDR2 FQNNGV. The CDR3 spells CANSRGSVGDIQYF. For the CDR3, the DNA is TGTGCCAACAGCCGAGGAAGTGTGGGGGACATTCAGTACTTC.

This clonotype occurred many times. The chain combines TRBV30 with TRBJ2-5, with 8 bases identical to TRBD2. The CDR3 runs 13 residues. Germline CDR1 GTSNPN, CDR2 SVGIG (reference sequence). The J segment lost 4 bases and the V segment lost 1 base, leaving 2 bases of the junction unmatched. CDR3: CAWSELAGETQYF. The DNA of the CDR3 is TGTGCCTGGAGTGAGCTAGCGGGAGAGACCCAGTACTTC.